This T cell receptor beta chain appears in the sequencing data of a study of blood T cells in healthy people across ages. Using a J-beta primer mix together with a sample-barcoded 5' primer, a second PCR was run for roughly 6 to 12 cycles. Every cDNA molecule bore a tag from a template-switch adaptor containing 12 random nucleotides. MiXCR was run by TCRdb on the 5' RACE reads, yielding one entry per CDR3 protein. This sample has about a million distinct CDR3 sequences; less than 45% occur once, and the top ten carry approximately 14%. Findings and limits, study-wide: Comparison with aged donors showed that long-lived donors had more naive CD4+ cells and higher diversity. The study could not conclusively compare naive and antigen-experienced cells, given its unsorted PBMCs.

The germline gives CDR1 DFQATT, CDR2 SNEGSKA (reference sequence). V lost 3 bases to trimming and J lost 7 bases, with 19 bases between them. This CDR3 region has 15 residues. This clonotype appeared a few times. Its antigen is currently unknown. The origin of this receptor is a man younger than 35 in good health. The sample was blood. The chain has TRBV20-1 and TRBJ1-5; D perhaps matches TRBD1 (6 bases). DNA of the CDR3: TGCAGTGCTAGCGGTTCGGGCAGGGGACAACAGCCCCAGCATTTT. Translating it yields CSASGSGRGQQPQHF.